This T cell receptor (delta chain) comes out of a study of human gamma delta and Vdelta1 T cells (dated 2018 in TCRdb). For the study in its entirety: In this study, the researchers looked at Delta One T cells, which are Vd1+ gamma-delta T cells, to see how well they work as cytotoxic effectors against acute myeloid leukemia.

The library was produced with PCR. The listed sequencing device is Illumina MiSeq. TCRdb called clones afresh from the public reads with CATT; identical DNA rows were later merged. The sample profile shows 6,000 to 7,000 delta-chain clones; nearly 40% of them were found once. 5.9% of the sample goes to the ten largest clones. Study-wide findings and limitations: According to the report, Delta One T cells were polyclonal and showed broad cytotoxic targeting of acute myeloid leukemia.

This clone was recorded a few times. It has no known antigen specificity. One base away there is no much larger clone; base qualities are not given. CDR1 and CDR2, per the germline V gene, are TSWWSYY and QGS. The CDR3 measures 18 amino acids from cysteine to phenylalanine. Here the CDR3 DNA is all that survives: 54 bases in frame from base 1. V is reduced by 4 bases and J by 0 bases, leaving a spacing of 21 bases between them. The source material was Vdelta1 gamma-delta T cells from blood grown in culture (DOT cells). Interpreted using the paper, the cell subset or site label stands for: Delta One T cells, in vitro expanded/differentiated Vd1+ gamma-delta T cells. This receptor was identified in a human donor in good health. The chain links TRDV1 with TRDJ1, with no confident D gene call. The CDR3 corresponds to CALGGSFPTHLNTDKLIF. The DNA is as follows: TGTGCTCTTGGGGGATCATTTCCCACACACTTAAACACCGATAAACTCATCTTT.